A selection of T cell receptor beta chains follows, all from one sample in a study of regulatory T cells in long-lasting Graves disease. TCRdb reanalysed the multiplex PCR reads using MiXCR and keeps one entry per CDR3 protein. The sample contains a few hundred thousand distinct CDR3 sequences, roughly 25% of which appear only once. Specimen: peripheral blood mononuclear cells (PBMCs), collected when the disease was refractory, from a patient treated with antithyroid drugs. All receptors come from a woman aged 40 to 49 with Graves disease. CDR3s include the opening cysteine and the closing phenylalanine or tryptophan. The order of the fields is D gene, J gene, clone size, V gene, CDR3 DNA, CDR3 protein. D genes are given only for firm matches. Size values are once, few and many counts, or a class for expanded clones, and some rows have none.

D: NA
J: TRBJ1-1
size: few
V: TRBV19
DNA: TGTGCCAGCGGAATTACAAGAGGCACTGAAGCTTTCTTT
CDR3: CASGITRGTEAFF

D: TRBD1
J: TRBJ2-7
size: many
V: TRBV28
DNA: TGTGCCAGCATTCGGACAGGGGTCCCCTTTTCCTACGAGCAGTACTTC
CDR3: CASIRTGVPFSYEQYF

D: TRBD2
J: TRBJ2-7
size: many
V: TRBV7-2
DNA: TGTGCCAGCAGCTCCCGTGGTAGCGGGAGTGAAGAGCAGTACTTC
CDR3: CASSSRGSGSEEQYF

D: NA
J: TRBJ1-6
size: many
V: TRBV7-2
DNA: TGTGCCAGCAGCTTAGTGAGCGGGAGCTCACCCCTCCACTTT
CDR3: CASSLVSGSSPLHF

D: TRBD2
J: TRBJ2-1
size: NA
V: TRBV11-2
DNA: TGTGCCAGCAGCACCAGCGGGAGTATCCACAATGAGCAGTTCTTC
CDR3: CASSTSGSIHNEQFF

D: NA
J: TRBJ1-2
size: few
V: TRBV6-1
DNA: TGTGCCAGCAGCCGATTCCGGACAGTGATAAACTATGGCTACACCTTC
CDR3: CASSRFRTVINYGYTF

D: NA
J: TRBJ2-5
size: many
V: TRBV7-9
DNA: TGTGCCAGCAGCTGGTGGGGTAGCCGGTCCCAAGAGACCCAGTACTTC
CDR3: CASSWWGSRSQETQYF

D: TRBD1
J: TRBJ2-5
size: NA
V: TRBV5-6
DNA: TGTGCCAGCAGTCAAGGGACAGGCGCCCGGGAGACCCAGTACTTC
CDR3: CASSQGTGARETQYF

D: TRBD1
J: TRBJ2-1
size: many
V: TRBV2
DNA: TGTGCCAAAACGCGGGACAGGGGGCAGGCTGAGCAGTTCTTC
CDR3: CAKTRDRGQAEQFF

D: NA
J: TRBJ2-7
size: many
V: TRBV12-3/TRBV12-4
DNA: TGTGCCAGCAGTTTAGCGCTAAGTGGGAGAACCTACGAGCAGTACTTC
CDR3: CASSLALSGRTYEQYF

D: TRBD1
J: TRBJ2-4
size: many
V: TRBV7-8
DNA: TGTGCCAGCAGCAAACAGGGGATCCTAGCCAAAAACATTCAGTACTTC
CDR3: CASSKQGILAKNIQYF

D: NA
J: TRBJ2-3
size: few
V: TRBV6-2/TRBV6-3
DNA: TGTGCCAGCAGTCTTGGGCCCCTCGGAGATACGCAGTATTTT
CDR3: CASSLGPLGDTQYF

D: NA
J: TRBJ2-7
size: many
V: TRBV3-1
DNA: TGTGCCAGCAGCCAAGAATACTACGAGCAGTACTTC
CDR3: CASSQEYYEQYF

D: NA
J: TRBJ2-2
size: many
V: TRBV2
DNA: TGTGCCAGCGCGCGGCAGGACGGGACCGGGGAGCTGTTTTTT
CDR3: CASARQDGTGELFF

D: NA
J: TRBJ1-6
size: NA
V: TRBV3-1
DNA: TGTGCCAGCAGCCAACGATGGGACACCACCTATAATTCACCCCTCCACTTT
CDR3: CASSQRWDTTYNSPLHF

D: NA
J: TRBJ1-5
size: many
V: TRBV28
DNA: TGTGCCAGCAGTATCGCCGGACCTCAGCCCCAGCATTTT
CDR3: CASSIAGPQPQHF

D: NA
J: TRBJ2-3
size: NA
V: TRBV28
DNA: TGTGCCAGCAGAATACATGATTGGGATACGCAGTATTTT
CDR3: CASRIHDWDTQYF

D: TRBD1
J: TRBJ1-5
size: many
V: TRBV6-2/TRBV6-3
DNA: TGTGCCAGCAGTTACTCGAGAACAGGGGGCAAGTTGCAGCCCCAGCATTTT
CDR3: CASSYSRTGGKLQPQHF

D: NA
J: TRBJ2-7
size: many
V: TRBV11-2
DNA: TGTGCCAGCAGCGGCTCCGGGAACGAGCAGTACTTC
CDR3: CASSGSGNEQYF

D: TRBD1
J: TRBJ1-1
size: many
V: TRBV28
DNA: TGTGCCAGCAGTTTTGACAGGGTTCGTCCTGAAGCTTTCTTT
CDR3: CASSFDRVRPEAFF

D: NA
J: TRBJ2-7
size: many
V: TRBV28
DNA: TGTGCCAGCAGGGGCGCATCGAGGCCGACCTACGAGCAGTACTTC
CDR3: CASRGASRPTYEQYF

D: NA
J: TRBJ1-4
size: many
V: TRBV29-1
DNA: TGCAGCGTAAGGGCCAGGGGATTGCAGGAAAAACTGTTTTTT
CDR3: CSVRARGLQEKLFF

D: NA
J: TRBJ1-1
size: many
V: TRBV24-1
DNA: TGTGCCACCAAGGGTGATGGGGGCACTGAAGCTTTCTTT
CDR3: CATKGDGGTEAFF

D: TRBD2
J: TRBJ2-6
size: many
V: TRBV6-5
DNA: TGTGCCAGCAGTTACAAAGCGGGAGGATCAACTGGGGCCAACGTCCTGACTTTC
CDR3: CASSYKAGGSTGANVLTF

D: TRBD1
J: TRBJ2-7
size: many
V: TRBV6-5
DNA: TGTGCCAGCAGTTACGACAGGGGAAGCTACGAGCAGTACTTC
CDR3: CASSYDRGSYEQYF

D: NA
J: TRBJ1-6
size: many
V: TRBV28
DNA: TGTGCCAGCAGTTCGTACAGGGTCGGGCCCCTCCACTTT
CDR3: CASSSYRVGPLHF

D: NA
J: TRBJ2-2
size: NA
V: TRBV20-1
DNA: TGCAGTAAGGTGGGGAACACCGGGGAGCTGTTTTTT
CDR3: CSKVGNTGELFF

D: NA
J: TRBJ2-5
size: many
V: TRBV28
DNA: TGTGCCAGCAGTTTGTACAGGGAATCGATGAAGACCCAGTACTTC
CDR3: CASSLYRESMKTQYF

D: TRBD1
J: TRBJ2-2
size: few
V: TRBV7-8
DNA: TGTGCCAGCAGCTTTCTACAGGGGGCTTCGAACGTCGGGGAGCTGTTTTTT
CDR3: CASSFLQGASNVGELFF

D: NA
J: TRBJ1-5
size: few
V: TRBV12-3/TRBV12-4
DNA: TGTGCCACCAATGACCGTGGGAATCAGCCCCAGCATTTT
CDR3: CATNDRGNQPQHF

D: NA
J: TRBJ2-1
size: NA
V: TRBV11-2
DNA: TGTGCCAGCAGCTCCCCGACTCCCTACAATGAGCAGTTCTTC
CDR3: CASSSPTPYNEQFF

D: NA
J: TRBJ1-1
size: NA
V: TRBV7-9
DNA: TGTGCCAGCAGCTTAAGCGTGTCTGGACGGAACACTGAAGCTTTCTTT
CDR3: CASSLSVSGRNTEAFF

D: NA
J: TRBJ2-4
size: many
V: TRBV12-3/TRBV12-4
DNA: TGTGCCAGCAGTTTGGGGGGCTTGGCCAAAAACATTCAGTACTTC
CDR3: CASSLGGLAKNIQYF

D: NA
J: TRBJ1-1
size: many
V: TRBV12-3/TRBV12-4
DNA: TGTGCCAGCAGTTTTGGCAACCCGTGGAACACTGAAGCTTTCTTT
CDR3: CASSFGNPWNTEAFF

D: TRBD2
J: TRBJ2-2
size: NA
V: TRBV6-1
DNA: TGTACCAGCATTAGACTAGCGGGAGAGGGGGGGGAGCTGTTTTTT
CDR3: CTSIRLAGEGGELFF

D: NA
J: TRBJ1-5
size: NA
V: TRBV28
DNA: TGTGCCAGCAGCCCCGGGGGTGGGCCCCTTAGCAATCAGCCCCAGCATTTT
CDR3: CASSPGGGPLSNQPQHF

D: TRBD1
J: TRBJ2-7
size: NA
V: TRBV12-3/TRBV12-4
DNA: TGTGCCAGCAGTTTGGGGGGGACAGGGACCTACGAGCAGTACTTC
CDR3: CASSLGGTGTYEQYF

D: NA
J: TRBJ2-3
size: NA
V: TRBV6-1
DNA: TGTGCCAGCAGTCTTACAGGATTGGGGACGCAGTATTTT
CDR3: CASSLTGLGTQYF

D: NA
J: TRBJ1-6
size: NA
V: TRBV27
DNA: TGTGCCAGCACCCGAGCTTACTCCTATAATTCACCCCTCCACTTT
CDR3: CASTRAYSYNSPLHF

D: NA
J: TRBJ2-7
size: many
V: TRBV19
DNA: TGTGCCAGCAGCCCAGCGGGCGCCTCCTACGAGCAGTACTTC
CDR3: CASSPAGASYEQYF

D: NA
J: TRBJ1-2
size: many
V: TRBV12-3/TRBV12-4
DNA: TGTGCCAGCAGTGCCTGGACAAGCTATGGCTACACCTTC
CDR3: CASSAWTSYGYTF

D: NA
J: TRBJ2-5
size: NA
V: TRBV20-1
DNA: TGCAGTGCAGGGACCGCCGAGGAGACCCAGTACTTC
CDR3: CSAGTAEETQYF

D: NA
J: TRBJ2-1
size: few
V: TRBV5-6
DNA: TGTGCCAGCAGCTTGATTACAGTCTCCAACAATGAGCAGTTCTTC
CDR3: CASSLITVSNNEQFF

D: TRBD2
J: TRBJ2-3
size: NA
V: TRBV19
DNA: TGTGCCAGTAGTAAAGAAAGAGCGGGAGTTAGCACAGATACGCAGTATTTT
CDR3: CASSKERAGVSTDTQYF

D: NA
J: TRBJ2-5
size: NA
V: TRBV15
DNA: TGTGCCACTGGACCGACGGAGAGGAGTGGGGAGACCCAGTACTTC
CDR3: CATGPTERSGETQYF

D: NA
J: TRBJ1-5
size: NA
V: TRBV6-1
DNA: TGTGCCAGCAGCTTCGCGACGGGAGTCAATCAGCCCCAGCATTTT
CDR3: CASSFATGVNQPQHF

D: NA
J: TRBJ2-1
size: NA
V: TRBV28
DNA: TGTGCCAGCAGTTTCCGGGCCCCAGGCAATGAGCAGTTCTTC
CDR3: CASSFRAPGNEQFF

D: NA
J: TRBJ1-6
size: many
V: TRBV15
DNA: TGTGCCACCAGACCTACCGGAGGGCATAATTCACCCCTCCACTTT
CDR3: CATRPTGGHNSPLHF

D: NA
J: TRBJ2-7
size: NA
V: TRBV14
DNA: TGTGCCAGCAGCCCGGGGACGGGCTGGTCCGAGCAGTACTTC
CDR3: CASSPGTGWSEQYF

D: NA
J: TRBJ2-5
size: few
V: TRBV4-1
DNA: TGCGCCAGCAGCCAGTGGGGATTCCAACAGACCCTCGGGGAGACCCAGTACTTC
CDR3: CASSQWGFQQTLGETQYF

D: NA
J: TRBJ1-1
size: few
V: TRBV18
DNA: TGTGCCAGCTCACGTAATTCGGGATCCACTGAAGCTTTCTTT
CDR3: CASSRNSGSTEAFF

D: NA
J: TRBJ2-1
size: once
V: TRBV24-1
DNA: TGTGCCACCAGTGATTTAGCGGGCTCCTACAATGAGCAGTTCTTC
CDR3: CATSDLAGSYNEQFF

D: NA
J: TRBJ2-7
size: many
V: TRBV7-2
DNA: TGTGCCAGCAGCTTACTAGGTCAGGACTACGAGCAGTACTTC
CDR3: CASSLLGQDYEQYF

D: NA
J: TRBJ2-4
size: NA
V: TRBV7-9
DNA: TGTGCCAGCTCCCCTGTGAGGGGGACGCTAGCCAAAAACATTCAGTACTTC
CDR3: CASSPVRGTLAKNIQYF

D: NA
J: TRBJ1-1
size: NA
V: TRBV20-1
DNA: TGCAGTGCTCCAAACGGAGCGGACACTGAAGCTTTCTTT
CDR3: CSAPNGADTEAFF

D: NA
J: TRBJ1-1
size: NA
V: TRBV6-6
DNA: TGTGCCAGCAGTTACTCCTCCGGGACGCGGGCTTTCTTT
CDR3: CASSYSSGTRAFF

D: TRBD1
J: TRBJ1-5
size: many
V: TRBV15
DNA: TGTGCCACCAGCAAGAACCAGGGGGCAGCGCAGCCCCAGCATTTT
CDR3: CATSKNQGAAQPQHF

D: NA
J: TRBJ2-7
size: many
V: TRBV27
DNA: TGTGCCAGCAGTTCCGGGACTGGAATCTACGAGCAGTACTTC
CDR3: CASSSGTGIYEQYF

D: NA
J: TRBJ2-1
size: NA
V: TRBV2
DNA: TGTGCCAGCAAAGACAATGGGGATGAGCAGTTCTTC
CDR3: CASKDNGDEQFF